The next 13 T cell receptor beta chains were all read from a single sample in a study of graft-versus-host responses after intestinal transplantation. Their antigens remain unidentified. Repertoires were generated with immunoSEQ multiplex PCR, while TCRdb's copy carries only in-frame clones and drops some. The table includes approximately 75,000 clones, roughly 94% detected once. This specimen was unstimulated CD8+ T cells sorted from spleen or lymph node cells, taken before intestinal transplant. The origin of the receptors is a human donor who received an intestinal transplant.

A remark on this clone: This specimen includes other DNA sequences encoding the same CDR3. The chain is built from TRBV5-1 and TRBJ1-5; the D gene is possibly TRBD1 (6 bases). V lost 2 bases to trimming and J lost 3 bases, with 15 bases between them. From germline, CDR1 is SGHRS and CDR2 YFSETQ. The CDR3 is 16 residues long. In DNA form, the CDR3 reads TGCGCCAGCAGCTTCCTACCAGGGGCCTACAATCAGCCCCAGCATTTT. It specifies CASSFLPGAYNQPQHF.

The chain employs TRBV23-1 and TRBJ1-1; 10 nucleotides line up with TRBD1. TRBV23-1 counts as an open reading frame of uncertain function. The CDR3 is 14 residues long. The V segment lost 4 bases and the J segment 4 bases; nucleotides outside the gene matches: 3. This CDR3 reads CASSPTGGSTEAFF. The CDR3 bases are TGCGCCAGCAGTCCGACAGGGGGCAGCACTGAAGCTTTCTTT.

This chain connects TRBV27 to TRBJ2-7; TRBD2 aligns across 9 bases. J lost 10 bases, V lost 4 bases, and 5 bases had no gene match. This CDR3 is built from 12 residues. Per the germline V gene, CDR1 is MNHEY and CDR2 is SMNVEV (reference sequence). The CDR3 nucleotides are TGTGCCAGCAGTTCCTCTAGCGGGGAACAGTACTTC. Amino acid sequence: CASSSSSGEQYF.

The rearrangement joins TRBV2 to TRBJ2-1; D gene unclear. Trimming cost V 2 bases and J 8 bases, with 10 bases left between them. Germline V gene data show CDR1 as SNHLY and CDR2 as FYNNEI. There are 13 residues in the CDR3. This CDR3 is CASSEPIPDEQFF. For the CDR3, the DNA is TGTGCCAGCAGTGAACCCATTCCTGATGAGCAGTTCTTC.

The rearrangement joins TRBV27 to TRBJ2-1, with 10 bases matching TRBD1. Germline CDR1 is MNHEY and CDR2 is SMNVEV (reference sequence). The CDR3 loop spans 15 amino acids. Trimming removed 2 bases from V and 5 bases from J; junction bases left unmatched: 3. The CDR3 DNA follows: TGTGCCAGCAGTTTAATAGGACAGGGGGACAATGAGCAGTTCTTC. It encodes CASSLIGQGDNEQFF.

The CDR3 reads CASSLAPQLMNTEAFF. The CDR3 DNA sequence: TGTGCCAGCAGCTTAGCCCCACAGCTCATGAACACTGAAGCTTTCTTT. The genes are TRBV11-2 and TRBJ1-1; the D is unclear. This CDR3 comprises 16 residues. The germline CDR1 and CDR2 sequences are SGHAT and FQNNGV. The germline V and J ends were trimmed by 1 base and 0 bases, with 12 bases remaining between them.

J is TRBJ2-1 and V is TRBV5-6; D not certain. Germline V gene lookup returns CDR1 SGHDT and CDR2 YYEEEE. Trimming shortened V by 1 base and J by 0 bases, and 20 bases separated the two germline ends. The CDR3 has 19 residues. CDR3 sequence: CASSLSLVSYRPSYNEQFF. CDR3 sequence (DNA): TGTGCCAGCAGCTTGTCATTGGTATCATACCGTCCCTCCTACAATGAGCAGTTCTTC.

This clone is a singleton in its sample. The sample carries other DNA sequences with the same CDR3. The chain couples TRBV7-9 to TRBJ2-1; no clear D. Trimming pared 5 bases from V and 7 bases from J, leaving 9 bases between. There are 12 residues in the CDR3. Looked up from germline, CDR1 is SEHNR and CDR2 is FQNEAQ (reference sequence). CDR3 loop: CASSSSGNEQFF. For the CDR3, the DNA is TGTGCCAGCAGCAGTAGTGGGAATGAGCAGTTCTTC.

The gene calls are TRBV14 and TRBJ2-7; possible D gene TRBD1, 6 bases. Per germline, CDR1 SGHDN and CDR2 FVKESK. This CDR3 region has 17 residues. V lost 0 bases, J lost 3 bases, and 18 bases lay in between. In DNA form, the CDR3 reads TGTGCCAGCAGCCAAGACGGTACAGGGTTCTTTCACTACGAGCAGTACTTC. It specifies CASSQDGTGFFHYEQYF.

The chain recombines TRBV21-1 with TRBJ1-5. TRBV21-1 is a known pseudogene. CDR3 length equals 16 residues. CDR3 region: CASSNKAGGRDQPQHF. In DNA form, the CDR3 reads TGTGCCAGCAGCAATAAGGCCGGGGGGCGGGATCAGCCCCAGCATTTT.

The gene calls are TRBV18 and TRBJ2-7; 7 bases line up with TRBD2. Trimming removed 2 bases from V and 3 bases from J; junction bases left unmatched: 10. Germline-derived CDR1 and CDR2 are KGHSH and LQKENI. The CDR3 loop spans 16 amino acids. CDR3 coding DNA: TGTGCCAGCTCACCAAGAGTGGAAGGGAGGGTCTACGAGCAGTACTTC. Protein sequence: CASSPRVEGRVYEQYF.

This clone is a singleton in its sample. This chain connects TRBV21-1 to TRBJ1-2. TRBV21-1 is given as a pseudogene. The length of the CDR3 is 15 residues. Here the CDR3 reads CASSKAGGFNYGYTF. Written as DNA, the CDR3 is TGTGCCAGCAGCAAAGCGGGGGGTTTTAACTATGGCTACACCTTC.

The CDR3 loop is CASSHDGSQGDEQYF. The CDR3 DNA reads as TGCGCCAGCAGCCACGATGGAAGCCAGGGGGACGAGCAGTACTTC. The rearrangement uses TRBV4-1 and TRBJ2-7; 7 positions agree with TRBD1. V shed 3 bases and J 5 bases; nucleotides not matched to a gene: 10. This CDR3 region has 15 residues. The germline V gene encodes CDR1 MGHRA and CDR2 YSYEKL.